What follows are 32 T cell receptor beta chains derived from one specimen sequenced in a study of vaccination and CD4 T cells after COVID-19. TCRdb reprocessed the PCR reads via MiXCR and lists one record per CDR3 protein. There are about 36,000 distinct CDR3 sequences in the sample; 35% to 45% occur only once, and 5.8% lies in the top ten. Specified time point: late sampling 161 to 241 days after vaccination in a few convalescent patients. The source was CD4+ T cells from blood, collected about 7 months after SARS-CoV-2 vaccination. Every receptor here comes from a human donor who had recovered from COVID-19.

A few counts support this clonotype. For the CDR3, the DNA is TGTGCCAGTAGTCCGGACCGGGAGGCCCAGTACTTC. It translates to CASSPDREAQYF. This chain connects TRBV19 to TRBJ2-5; 7 bases line up with TRBD2. The V gene's germline CDR1 is LNHDA and CDR2 SQIVND (reference sequence). The CDR3 runs 12 residues. The J segment lost 9 bases and the V segment lost 5 bases, leaving 6 bases of the junction unmatched.

DNA for the CDR3: TGCAGTGCTAGACCCCCCTCCGGACTAGCGGGAGCTGGCGGGGAGCTGTTTTTT. Its translation is CSARPPSGLAGAGGELFF. This chain joins TRBV20-1 and TRBJ2-2; 13 nucleotides line up with TRBD2. This CDR3 has 18 residues. Germline trimming cut 2 bases from V and 7 bases from J; bases unmatched to any gene: 13. Germline V gene data show CDR1 as DFQATT and CDR2 as SNEGSKA (reference sequence).

This chain uses TRBV10-1 with TRBJ2-3, with 7 bases that match TRBD1. This CDR3 region has 13 residues. Germline CDR1 and CDR2: WNHNN and SYGVQD (reference sequence). V shed 7 bases, J shed 5 bases, and the junction held 6 bases outside the gene matches. CDR3 sequence reads: CASNDRAGDTQYF. The CDR3 bases are TGCGCCAGCAACGACAGGGCTGGAGATACGCAGTATTTT.

J is TRBJ1-2 and V is TRBV12-3 or TRBV12-4, with no clear D. The CDR3 sequence is 14 residues long. The V end lost 6 bases, the J end lost 10 bases, and 21 bases lay between the germline ends. Written as DNA, the CDR3 is TGTGCCAGCAGCATGACAAACCTACTATTCCCCTACACCTTC. Its protein is CASSMTNLLFPYTF.

This clonotype has more than one count but fewer than ten. This sequence joins TRBV20-1 and TRBJ2-3; D tentatively fits TRBD1 or TRBD2 (5 bases each). Germline V gene data show CDR1 as DFQATT and CDR2 as SNEGSKA (reference sequence). V was trimmed by 0 bases and J by 0 bases, leaving 10 bases between them. The CDR3 runs to 15 residues. The CDR3 protein is CSARDGTASTDTQYF. The CDR3 DNA follows: TGCAGTGCTAGAGACGGGACGGCTAGCACAGATACGCAGTATTTT.

The chain is built from TRBV20-1 and TRBJ2-4; D may be TRBD2 (6 bases). The CDR3 is made up of 16 amino acids. V was clipped by 0 bases and J by 0 bases, with 12 bases between them. Looked up from germline, CDR1 is DFQATT and CDR2 is SNEGSKA (reference sequence). CDR3 sequence (DNA): TGCAGTGCTAGAGATTTACGGGGGAGAGCCAAAAACATTCAGTACTTC. Residues: CSARDLRGRAKNIQYF.

This clonotype was picked up a small number of times. The junction departs from germline at one end; a sequencing error may be responsible. This chain uses TRBV20-1 with TRBJ2-1, with 7 bases that match TRBD2. This CDR3 spans 15 amino acids. Germline V gene sequence: CDR1 DFQATT, CDR2 SNEGSKA (reference sequence). Written as DNA, the CDR3 is TGCAGTGCTAGAGCCCTAGCGGAATCCTTCAATGAGCAGTTCTTC. It is translated as CSARALAESFNEQFF.

This rearrangement joins TRBV24-1 to TRBJ2-3; the match to TRBD2 covers 7 bases. Germline V gives CDR1 KGHDR, CDR2 SFDVKD. V trimming: 12 bases; J trimming: 1 base; junction bases outside the gene matches: 6. This CDR3 spans 13 amino acids. CDR3 bases: TGTGCCGCCTCTGGGGGGGGCACAGATACGCAGTATTTT. Its protein product is CAASGGGTDTQYF.

This clonotype was seen only a few times. The chain is built from TRBV7-2 and TRBJ1-6; no definite D call. V lost 2 bases and J 3 bases, leaving 5 bases between the germline ends. From germline, CDR1 is SGHTA and CDR2 FQGNSA. The CDR3 sequence is 14 residues long. In DNA form, the CDR3 reads TGTGCCAGCAGCTTAACCAGCTATAATTCACCCCTCCACTTT. Translation gives CASSLTSYNSPLHF.

The table lists this clonotype with a few counts. The rearrangement links TRBV7-2 to TRBJ2-1; D might be TRBD2 (6 bases). There are 12 residues in the CDR3. The germline V gene encodes CDR1 SGHTA and CDR2 FQGNSA. V was trimmed by 9 bases and J by 8 bases, leaving 14 bases between them. In DNA form, the CDR3 reads TGTGCCAGTAAGGAGGGCCCCCATGAGCAGTTCTTC. It is translated as CASKEGPHEQFF. The full variable domain, its missing parts supplied by reference TRBV7-2 and TRBJ2-1, is GAGVSQSPSNKVTEKGKDVELRCDPISGHTALYWYRQSLGQGLEFLIYFQGNSAPDKSGLPSDRFSAERTGGSVSTLTIQRTQQEDSAVYLCASKEGPHEQFFGPGTRLTVL.

The chain is built from TRBV20-1 and TRBJ2-7; 7 bases align to TRBD1. The CDR3 is 13 amino acids. J lost 2 bases, V lost 5 bases, and 6 bases had no gene match. Germline values: CDR1 DFQATT, CDR2 SNEGSKA (reference sequence). The CDR3, as DNA: TGCAGTGCTGGGACAGTTGATACCTACGAGCAGTACTTC. It specifies CSAGTVDTYEQYF.

The gene calls are TRBV7-9 and TRBJ1-3, with D unresolved. There are 18 residues in the CDR3. The germline gives CDR1 SEHNR, CDR2 FQNEAQ (reference sequence). Trimming took 0 bases from V and 0 from J, leaving 15 bases between them. CDR3 sequence: CASSLAGTRTTSGNTIYF. CDR3 coding DNA: TGTGCCAGCAGCTTAGCAGGTACGAGGACCACCTCTGGAAACACCATATATTTT.

The sample holds a few counts of this clonotype. The V gene is TRBV11-3, the J gene TRBJ2-1; 9 bases fit TRBD2. Germline V gives CDR1 SGHNT, CDR2 YENEEA. The CDR3 extends over 19 amino acids. Unmatched junction bases numbered 10, after V lost 1 base and J lost 0 bases. CDR3 DNA: TGTGCCAGCAGCTTAGGGCCTGGGCGGGAGGGGAGCTCCTACAATGAGCAGTTCTTC. Translated: CASSLGPGREGSSYNEQFF.

V gene TRBV20-1 combines with J gene TRBJ2-1; tentatively, D is TRBD1 or TRBD2 (5 bases each). The CDR3 loop spans 11 amino acids. The V gene's germline CDR1 is DFQATT and CDR2 SNEGSKA (reference sequence). Trimming took off 6 bases at V and 14 bases at J, with 17 bases between the two ends. CDR3 sequence reads: CSARPGPQEFF. CDR3 DNA: TGCAGTGCCCGCCCGGGACCCCAGGAGTTCTTC.

This clonotype was seen more than once but under ten times. The chain uses TRBV7-9 and TRBJ1-5, with D unclear. The CDR3 has 12 amino acids. V lost 3 bases and J 6 bases, leaving 6 bases between the germline ends. Per the germline V gene, CDR1 is SEHNR and CDR2 is FQNEAQ (reference sequence). CDR3 DNA: TGTGCCAGCAGCTTTGAGGTTCAGCCCCAGCATTTT. Translated: CASSFEVQPQHF.

As DNA, the CDR3 is TGTGCCAGCAGGGGGATTCGATCAGAGCGTGCTTCACCCCTCCACTTT. It is translated as CASRGIRSERASPLHF. The gene calls are TRBV2 and TRBJ1-6; D is unresolved. Germline-derived CDR1 and CDR2 are SNHLY and FYNNEI. The V end lost 6 bases, the J end lost 9 bases, and 21 bases lay between the germline ends. The CDR3 length is 16 residues.

The V call is TRBV7-3, the J call TRBJ2-1; D unresolved. CDR3 size: 14 residues. Germline CDR1 and CDR2: SGHTA and FQGTGA. Between the trimmed V and J ends, which lost 2 bases and 7 bases, there was a span of 12 bases. CDR3 bases: TGTGCCAGCAGCTTAGGGGTGGCTAGAAATGAGCAGTTCTTC. Amino acid sequence: CASSLGVARNEQFF.

J is TRBJ2-5 and V is TRBV29-1; 8 nucleotides match TRBD1. There are 15 residues in the CDR3. Germline V gene lookup returns CDR1 SQVTM and CDR2 ANQGSEA. Unmatched junction bases numbered 13, after V lost 3 bases and J lost 7 bases. The CDR3 loop is CSVEGTGGLSGTQYF. CDR3 bases: TGCAGCGTTGAGGGCACAGGGGGACTCTCAGGGACCCAGTACTTC.

V usage is TRBV10-3 and J usage is TRBJ2-5; 10 bases are shared with TRBD2. Germline values: CDR1 ENHRY, CDR2 SYGVKD. The CDR3 runs to 15 residues. J lost 1 base, V lost 3 bases, and 2 bases had no gene match. CDR3 in amino acids: CAISEGLAVQETQYF. In DNA form, the CDR3 reads TGTGCCATCAGTGAAGGACTAGCGGTCCAAGAGACCCAGTACTTC.

This clonotype was recorded a few times. This sequence joins TRBV6-2 or TRBV6-3 and TRBJ2-1, with 11 bases that match TRBD2. CDR3 length equals 17 residues. The germline CDR1 and CDR2 sequences are MNHEY and SVGEGT. V shed 7 bases and J 9 bases; nucleotides not matched to a gene: 17. In nucleotides, the CDR3 is TGTGCCAGCACCCTAACAACTAGCGGGAGTAGGTGGAGTGAGCAGTTCTTC. Translating gives CASTLTTSGSRWSEQFF.

The sample holds a few counts of this clonotype. The V gene is TRBV27, the J gene TRBJ2-3, with D tentatively TRBD1 (5 bases). The CDR3 has 15 residues. CDR1 is MNHEY, CDR2 SMNVEV, per germline (reference sequence). Trimming stripped 7 bases from V and 1 base from J, with 15 bases between. The CDR3 nucleotides are TGTGCCAGCACACTGGGGCCACTCGGCACAGATACGCAGTATTTT. It codes for CASTLGPLGTDTQYF.

The gene calls are TRBV28 and TRBJ2-7, with D maybe TRBD1 (5 bases). Germline CDR1 is MDHEN and CDR2 is SYDVKM. This CDR3 comprises 11 residues. V was pared by 6 bases and J by 3 bases, with 6 bases between. The CDR3 loop is CASSTGYEQYF. The DNA of the CDR3 is TGTGCCAGCAGCACAGGCTACGAGCAGTACTTC.

This clonotype was found a few times. The chain uses TRBV15 and TRBJ2-1, with TRBD2 matching 7 bases. Germline CDR1 LNHNV, CDR2 YYDKDF (reference sequence). The CDR3 consists of 15 residues. Germline trimming cut 1 base from V and 2 bases from J; bases unmatched to any gene: 2. This CDR3 reads CATSRVGLAYNEQFF. The CDR3 DNA reads TGTGCCACCAGCAGAGTAGGACTAGCCTACAATGAGCAGTTCTTC.

This clonotype was detected only a few times. The chain links TRBV6-4 to TRBJ1-2; tentatively, D is TRBD1 (5 bases). The germline V gene has CDR1 MRHNA and CDR2 SNTAGT. The CDR3 is 16 residues long. The V gene lost 5 bases and the J gene lost 3 bases, with 19 bases spanning the gap. CDR3 in amino acids: CASSPDGGGRDYGYTF. CDR3 bases: TGTGCCAGCAGTCCGGACGGGGGGGGGAGAGACTATGGCTACACCTTC.

The rearrangement links TRBV15 to TRBJ2-2; 9 bases agree with TRBD2. Germline-derived CDR1 and CDR2 are LNHNV and YYDKDF (reference sequence). CDR3 size: 17 residues. Losses at the gene ends were 3 bases for V and 5 bases for J; bases not matched to a gene: 10. The CDR3 bases are TGTGCCACCAGCAGGGGAATGGTAGCGGGAGAGACCGGGGAGCTGTTTTTT. This codes for CATSRGMVAGETGELFF.

The DNA for the CDR3 is TGTGCCAGCACAGGGACAGAGCTCACAGATACGCAGTATTTT. This sequence encodes CASTGTELTDTQYF. The V and J genes are TRBV2 and TRBJ2-3; 7 bases are shared with TRBD1. V trimming: 7 bases; J trimming: 2 bases; junction bases outside the gene matches: 6. This CDR3 spans 14 amino acids. CDR1 SNHLY and CDR2 FYNNEI come from the germline V gene. Combining the CDR3 with reference TRBV2 and TRBJ2-3 gives the whole variable domain EPEVTQTPSHQVTQMGQEVILRCVPISNHLYFYWYRQILGQKVEFLVSFYNNEISEKSEIFDDQFSVERPDGSNFTLKIRSTKLEDSAMYFCASTGTELTDTQYFGPGTRLTVL.

The chain joins TRBV27 to TRBJ2-5; D remains ambiguous. This CDR3 has 14 residues. The V gene's germline CDR1 is MNHEY and CDR2 SMNVEV (reference sequence). Trimming removed 1 base from V and 2 bases from J, with 8 bases in between. CDR3 sequence: CASSLYGWQETQYF. CDR3 DNA: TGTGCCAGCAGTTTATACGGGTGGCAAGAGACCCAGTACTTC.

The chain carries TRBV28 and TRBJ1-6; the match to TRBD1 covers 8 bases. CDR1 and CDR2 from the germline V gene are MDHEN and SYDVKM. Germline trimming cut 6 bases from V and 7 bases from J; bases unmatched to any gene: 14. CDR3 length: 17 amino acids. CDR3 bases: TGTGCCAGCAGAAGGCCCGGGACAGGATTGGGAAATTCACCCCTCCACTTT. This sequence encodes CASRRPGTGLGNSPLHF. The full variable domain, completed using reference TRBV28 and TRBJ1-6, is DVKVTQSSRYLVKRTGEKVFLECVQDMDHENMFWYRQDPGLGLRLIYFSYDVKMKEKGDIPEGYSVSREKKERFSLILESASTNQTSMYLCASRRPGTGLGNSPLHFGNGTRLTVT.

In this sample, this clonotype is medium-sized. The chain couples TRBV15 to TRBJ1-5; no reliable D call. V was trimmed by 3 bases and J by 5 bases, leaving 11 bases between them. The CDR3 contains 14 residues. Germline V CDR1 and CDR2: LNHNV, YYDKDF (reference sequence). The CDR3 bases are TGTGCCACCAGCAGGATAACACGGGATCAGCCCCAGCATTTT. It yields the protein CATSRITRDQPQHF.

The CDR3 here is CSAREGRVRSWPQHF. DNA for the CDR3: TGCAGTGCTAGAGAGGGACGGGTTCGGTCCTGGCCCCAGCATTTT. The chain couples TRBV20-1 to TRBJ1-5; perhaps TRBD1 as D (5 bases). Germline CDR1 is DFQATT and CDR2 is SNEGSKA (reference sequence). The ends were cut back, 0 bases at V and 9 bases at J, with 18 bases in the middle. CDR3 size: 15 residues.

The V call is TRBV19, the J call TRBJ1-1; D gene uncertain. V was cut by 5 bases and J by 0 bases, with 7 bases left in between. This CDR3 spans 13 amino acids. CDR1 LNHDA and CDR2 SQIVND come from the germline V gene (reference sequence). The CDR3 coding sequence is TGTGCCAGTAGTCGCCGAATGAACACTGAAGCTTTCTTT. Translated: CASSRRMNTEAFF.

The V and J genes are TRBV29-1 and TRBJ1-1, with D uncertain. V was clipped by 2 bases and J by 10 bases, with 11 bases between them. The CDR3 length is 11 residues. Germline loops: CDR1 SQVTM, CDR2 ANQGSEA. DNA for the CDR3: TGCAGCGTTGAAAAAGGCGTGAGAGCTTTCTTT. Protein: CSVEKGVRAFF.